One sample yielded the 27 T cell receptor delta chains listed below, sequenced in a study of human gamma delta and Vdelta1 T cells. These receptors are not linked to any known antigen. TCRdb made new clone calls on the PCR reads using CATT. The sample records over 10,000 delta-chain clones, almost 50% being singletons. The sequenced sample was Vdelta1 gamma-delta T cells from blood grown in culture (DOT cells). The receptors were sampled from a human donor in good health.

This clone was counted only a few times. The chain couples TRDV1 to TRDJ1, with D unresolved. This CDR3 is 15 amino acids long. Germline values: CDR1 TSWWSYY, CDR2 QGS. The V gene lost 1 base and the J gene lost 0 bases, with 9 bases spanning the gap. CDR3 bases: TGTGCTCTTGGGGAACCCCAGCAATACACCGATAAACTCATCTTT. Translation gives CALGEPQQYTDKLIF.

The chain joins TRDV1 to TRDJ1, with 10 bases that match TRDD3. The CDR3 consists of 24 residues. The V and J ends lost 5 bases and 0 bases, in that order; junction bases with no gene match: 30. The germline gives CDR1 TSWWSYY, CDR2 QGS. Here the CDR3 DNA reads TGTGCTCTTGGGTTCCCGATCCTTCCCTCCCTGGGGGATAAAAGGCCGCGCTACACCGATAAACTCATCTTT. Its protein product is CALGFPILPSLGDKRPRYTDKLIF.

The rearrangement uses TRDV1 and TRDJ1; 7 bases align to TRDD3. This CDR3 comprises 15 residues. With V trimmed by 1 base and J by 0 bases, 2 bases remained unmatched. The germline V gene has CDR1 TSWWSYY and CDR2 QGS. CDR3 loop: CALGERGIHTDKLIF. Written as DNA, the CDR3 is TGTGCTCTTGGGGAACGTGGGATACACACCGATAAACTCATCTTT.

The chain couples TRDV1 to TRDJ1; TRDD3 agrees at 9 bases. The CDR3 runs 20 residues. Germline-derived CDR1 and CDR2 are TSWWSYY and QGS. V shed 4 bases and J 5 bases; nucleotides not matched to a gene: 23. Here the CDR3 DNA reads TGTGCTCTTGGGGGCCTTCCGTCCCGATTACGGGGGGATACAACTGATAAACTCATCTTT. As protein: CALGGLPSRLRGDTTDKLIF.

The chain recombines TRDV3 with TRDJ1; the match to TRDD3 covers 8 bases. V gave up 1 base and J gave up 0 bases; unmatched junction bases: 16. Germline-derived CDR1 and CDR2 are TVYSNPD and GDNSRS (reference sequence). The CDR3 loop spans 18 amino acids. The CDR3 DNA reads TGTGCCTTTATCCTACGCGCTTGGGGATACACATACACCGATAAACTCATCTTT. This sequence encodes CAFILRAWGYTYTDKLIF.

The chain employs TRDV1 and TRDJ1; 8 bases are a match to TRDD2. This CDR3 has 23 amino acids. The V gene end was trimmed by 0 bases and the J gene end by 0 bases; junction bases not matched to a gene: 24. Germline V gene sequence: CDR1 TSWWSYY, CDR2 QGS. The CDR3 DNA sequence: TGTGCTCTTGGGGAACTAGAAAGGCTTCCTACCTCATGGCCGGCGATTTACACCGATAAACTCATCTTT. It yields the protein CALGELERLPTSWPAIYTDKLIF.

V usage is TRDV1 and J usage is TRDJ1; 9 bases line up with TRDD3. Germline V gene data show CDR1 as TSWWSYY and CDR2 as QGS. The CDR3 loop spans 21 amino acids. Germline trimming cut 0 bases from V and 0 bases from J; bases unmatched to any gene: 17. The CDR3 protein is CALGELYEIFILGDHTDKLIF. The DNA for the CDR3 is TGTGCTCTTGGGGAACTATATGAGATATTCATCCTGGGGGATCACACCGATAAACTCATCTTT.

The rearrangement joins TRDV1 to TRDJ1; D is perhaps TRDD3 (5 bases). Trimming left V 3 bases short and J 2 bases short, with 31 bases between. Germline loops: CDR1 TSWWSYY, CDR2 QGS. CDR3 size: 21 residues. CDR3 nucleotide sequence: TGTGCTCTTGGGGAGATGATACCTCCGGCCCGCCTGAGGGAGTCAACCGATAAACTCATCTTT. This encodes CALGEMIPPARLRESTDKLIF.

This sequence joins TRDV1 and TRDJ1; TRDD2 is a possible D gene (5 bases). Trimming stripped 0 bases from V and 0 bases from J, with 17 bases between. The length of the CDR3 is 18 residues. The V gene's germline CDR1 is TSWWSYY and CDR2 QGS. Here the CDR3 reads CALGELAPSHPYTDKLIF. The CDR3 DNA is TGTGCTCTTGGGGAACTAGCTCCTTCTCACCCCTACACCGATAAACTCATCTTT.

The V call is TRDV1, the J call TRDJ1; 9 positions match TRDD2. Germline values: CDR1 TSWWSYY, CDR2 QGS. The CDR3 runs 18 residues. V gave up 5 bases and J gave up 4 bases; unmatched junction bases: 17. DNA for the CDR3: TGTGCTCTTGGGATCTACCTTCCTACGGAGGGAGAAAGCGATAAACTCATCTTT. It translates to CALGIYLPTEGESDKLIF.

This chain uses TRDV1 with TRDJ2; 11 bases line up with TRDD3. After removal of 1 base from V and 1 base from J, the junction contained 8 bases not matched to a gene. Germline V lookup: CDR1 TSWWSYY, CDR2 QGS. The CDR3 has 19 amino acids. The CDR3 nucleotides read TGTGCTCTTGGGGAACGTTTTCGCTGGGGGATACTTTTGACAGCACAACTCTTCTTT. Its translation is CALGERFRWGILLTAQLFF.

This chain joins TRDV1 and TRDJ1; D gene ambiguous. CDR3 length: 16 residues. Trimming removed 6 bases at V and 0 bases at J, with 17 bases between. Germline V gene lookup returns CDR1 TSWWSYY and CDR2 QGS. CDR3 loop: CALGIRKRSYTDKLIF. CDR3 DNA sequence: TGTGCTCTTGGTATAAGGAAGCGATCGTACACCGATAAACTCATCTTT.

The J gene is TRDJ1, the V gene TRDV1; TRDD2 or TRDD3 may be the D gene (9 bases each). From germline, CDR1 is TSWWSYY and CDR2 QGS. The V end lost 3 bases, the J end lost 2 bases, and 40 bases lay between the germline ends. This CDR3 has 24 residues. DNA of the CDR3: TGTGCTCTTGGGGAGCTCCAATCCTTCCTACGACTGGGGGACCTCTCCGAGGAGACCGATAAACTCATCTTT. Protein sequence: CALGELQSFLRLGDLSEETDKLIF.

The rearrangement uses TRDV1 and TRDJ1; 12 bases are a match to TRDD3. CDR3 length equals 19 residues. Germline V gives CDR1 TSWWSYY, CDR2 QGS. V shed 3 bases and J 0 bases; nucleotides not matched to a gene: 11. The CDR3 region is CALGDLLRTGGYYTDKLIF. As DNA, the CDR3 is TGTGCTCTTGGGGACCTCCTCCGTACTGGGGGATACTACACCGATAAACTCATCTTT.

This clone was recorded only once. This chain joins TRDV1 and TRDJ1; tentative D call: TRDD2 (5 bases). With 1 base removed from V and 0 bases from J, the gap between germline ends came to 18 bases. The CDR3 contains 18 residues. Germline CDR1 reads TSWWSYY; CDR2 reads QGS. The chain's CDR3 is CALGEPRDFPQYTDKLIF. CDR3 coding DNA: TGTGCTCTTGGGGAACCTCGAGACTTCCCACAATACACCGATAAACTCATCTTT.

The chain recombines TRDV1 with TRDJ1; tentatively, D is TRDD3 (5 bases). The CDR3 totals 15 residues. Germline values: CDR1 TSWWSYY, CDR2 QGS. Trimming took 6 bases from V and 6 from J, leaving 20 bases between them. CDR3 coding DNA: TGTGCTCTTGGTCATCGTTGGGGACCGAGGAATAAACTCATCTTT. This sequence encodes CALGHRWGPRNKLIF.

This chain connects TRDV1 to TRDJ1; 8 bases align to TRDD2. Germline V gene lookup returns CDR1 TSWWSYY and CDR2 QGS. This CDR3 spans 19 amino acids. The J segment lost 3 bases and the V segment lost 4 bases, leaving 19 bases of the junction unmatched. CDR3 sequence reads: CALGVPSYQVGIGADKLIF. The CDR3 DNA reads TGTGCTCTTGGGGTCCCTTCCTATCAGGTGGGGATTGGGGCCGATAAACTCATCTTT.

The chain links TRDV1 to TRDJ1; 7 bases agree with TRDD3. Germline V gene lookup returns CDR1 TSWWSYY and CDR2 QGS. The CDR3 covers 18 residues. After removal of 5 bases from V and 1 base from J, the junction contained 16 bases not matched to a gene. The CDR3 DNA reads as TGTGCTCTTGGGCCCCCGACTGGGGCCATAGGGGGCACCGATAAACTCATCTTT. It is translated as CALGPPTGAIGGTDKLIF.

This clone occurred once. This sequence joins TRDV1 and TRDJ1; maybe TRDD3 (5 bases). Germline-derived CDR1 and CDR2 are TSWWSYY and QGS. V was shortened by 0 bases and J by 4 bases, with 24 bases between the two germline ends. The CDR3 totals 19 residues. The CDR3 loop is CALGELGLDIFGGIDKLIF. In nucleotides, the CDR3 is TGTGCTCTTGGGGAACTAGGCCTCGACATCTTCGGGGGCATCGATAAACTCATCTTT.

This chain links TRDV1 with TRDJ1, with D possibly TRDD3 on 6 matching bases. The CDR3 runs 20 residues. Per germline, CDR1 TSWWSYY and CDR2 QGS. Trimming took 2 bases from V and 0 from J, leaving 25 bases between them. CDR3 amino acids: CALGENVLGRGTWYTDKLIF. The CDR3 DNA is TGTGCTCTTGGGGAAAATGTTTTGGGCCGGGGGACCTGGTACACCGATAAACTCATCTTT.

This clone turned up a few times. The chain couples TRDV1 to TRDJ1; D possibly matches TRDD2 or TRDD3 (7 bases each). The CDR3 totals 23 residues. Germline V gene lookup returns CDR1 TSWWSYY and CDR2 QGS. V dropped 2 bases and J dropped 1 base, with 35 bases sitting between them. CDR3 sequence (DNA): TGTGCTCTTGGGGAAAGGGGATTCCTACATCGTACTGGGGACTGGCGGAGCACCGATAAACTCATCTTT. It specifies CALGERGFLHRTGDWRSTDKLIF.

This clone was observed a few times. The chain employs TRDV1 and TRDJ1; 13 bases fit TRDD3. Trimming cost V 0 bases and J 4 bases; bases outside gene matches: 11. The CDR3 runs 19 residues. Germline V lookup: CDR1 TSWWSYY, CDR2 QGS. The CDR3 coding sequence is TGTGCTCTTGGGGAACTTCAAATGACTGGGGGATACGGAGTCGATAAACTCATCTTT. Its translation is CALGELQMTGGYGVDKLIF.

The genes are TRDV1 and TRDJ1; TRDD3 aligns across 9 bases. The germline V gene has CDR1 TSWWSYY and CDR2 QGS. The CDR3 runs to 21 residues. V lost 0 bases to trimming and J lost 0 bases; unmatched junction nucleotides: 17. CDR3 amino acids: CALGELGPRTGGLMYTDKLIF. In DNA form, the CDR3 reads TGTGCTCTTGGGGAACTGGGCCCTCGTACTGGGGGACTCATGTACACCGATAAACTCATCTTT.

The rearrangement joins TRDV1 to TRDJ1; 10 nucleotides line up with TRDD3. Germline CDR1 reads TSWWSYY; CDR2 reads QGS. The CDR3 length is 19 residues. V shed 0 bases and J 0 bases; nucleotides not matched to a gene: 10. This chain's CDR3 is CALGELGMDWGMDTDKLIF. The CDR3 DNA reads TGTGCTCTTGGGGAACTAGGGATGGACTGGGGGATGGACACCGATAAACTCATCTTT.

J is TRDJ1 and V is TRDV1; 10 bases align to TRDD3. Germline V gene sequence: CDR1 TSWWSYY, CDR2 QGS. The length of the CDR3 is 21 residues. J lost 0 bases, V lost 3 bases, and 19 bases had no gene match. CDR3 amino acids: CALGDLGATSGGYKYTDKLIF. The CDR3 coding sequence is TGTGCTCTTGGGGACCTCGGAGCTACGAGTGGGGGATACAAGTACACCGATAAACTCATCTTT.

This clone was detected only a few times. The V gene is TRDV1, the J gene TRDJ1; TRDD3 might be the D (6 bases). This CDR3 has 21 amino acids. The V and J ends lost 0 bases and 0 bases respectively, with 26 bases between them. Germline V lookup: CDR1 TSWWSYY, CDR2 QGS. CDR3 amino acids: CALGELRRYKGGGPYTDKLIF. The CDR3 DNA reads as TGTGCTCTTGGGGAACTTCGTCGGTATAAAGGTGGGGGCCCGTACACCGATAAACTCATCTTT.

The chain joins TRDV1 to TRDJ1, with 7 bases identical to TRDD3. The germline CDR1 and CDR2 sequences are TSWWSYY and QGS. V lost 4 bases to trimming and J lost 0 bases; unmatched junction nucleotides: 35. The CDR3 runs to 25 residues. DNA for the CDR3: TGTGCTCTTGGGGCCGGGGGGGTTTCCCTCACCCCGGCTGGGGGCGCCCCGATTTACACCGATAAACTCATCTTT. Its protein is CALGAGGVSLTPAGGAPIYTDKLIF.